The 21 T cell receptor beta chains in this list originate from one sample, sequenced in a study of T-cell reconstitution after alpha-beta-depleted transplantation in children. Library preparation (for TCRbeta) was performed with unique molecular identifiers. TCRdb redid the calling of the PCR reads with MiXCR, one entry per CDR3 protein. The sample carries about 900,000 distinct CDR3 sequences, 25% to 30% recorded once. The sequences come from PBMCs, mostly from graft donor cells, collected 360 days after TCRalphabeta/CD19-depleted stem cell transplant. These receptor sequences come from a boy in the first two years of life who had a stem cell transplant for SCID, so the T cells may come from the graft donor.

In this sample, this clonotype turned up a few times. V usage is TRBV12-3 or TRBV12-4 and J usage is TRBJ1-2, with a weak D call TRBD1 (5 bases). With 3 bases removed from V and 6 bases from J, the gap between germline ends came to 14 bases. The CDR3 contains 14 residues. The CDR3 bases are TGTGCCAGCAGTTTCCGGGGACTCCCCAATGGCTACACCTTC. It yields the protein CASSFRGLPNGYTF.

This chain connects TRBV9 to TRBJ1-3; D gene uncertain. The CDR3 totals 15 residues. Trimming removed 4 bases from V and 3 bases from J, with 14 bases in between. The germline CDR1 and CDR2 sequences are SGDLS and YYNGEE. This CDR3 is CASSLLLGLGNTIYF. The CDR3 DNA reads as TGTGCCAGCAGCCTGCTCCTTGGTCTTGGAAACACCATATATTTT.

The V call is TRBV28, the J call TRBJ1-4; TRBD1 is a possible D gene (6 bases). Trimming pared 4 bases from V and 3 bases from J, leaving 12 bases between. This CDR3 has 15 amino acids. Germline V gene data show CDR1 as MDHEN and CDR2 as SYDVKM. The CDR3 loop reads CASSSSGVSNEKLFF. CDR3 bases: TGTGCCAGCAGTTCCTCAGGGGTTTCTAATGAAAAACTGTTTTTT.

CDR3 bases: TGTGCCAGCAGTGTATTAGCGGGGTTATCCACAGATACGCAGTATTTT. Its protein product is CASSVLAGLSTDTQYF. This sequence joins TRBV12-3 or TRBV12-4 and TRBJ2-3, with 8 nucleotides matching TRBD2. V shed 5 bases and J 2 bases; nucleotides not matched to a gene: 9. The length of the CDR3 is 16 residues.

This clonotype was found many times. This CDR3 is CASSDVYEQYF. In DNA, the CDR3 is TGTGCCAGCAGTGACGTCTACGAGCAGTACTTC. The chain links TRBV28 to TRBJ2-7; D call uncertain. The CDR3 is made up of 11 amino acids. Germline-derived CDR1 and CDR2 are MDHEN and SYDVKM. With 5 bases removed from V and 3 bases from J, the gap between germline ends came to 5 bases.

CDR3 sequence: CASSYSSSGNNEQFF. The CDR3 bases are TGTGCCAGCAGTTACTCGAGTAGCGGTAACAATGAGCAGTTCTTC. The V and J genes are TRBV6-5 and TRBJ2-1; D might be TRBD2 (6 bases). From germline, CDR1 is MNHEY and CDR2 SVGAGI. CDR3 length: 15 amino acids. V dropped 0 bases and J dropped 5 bases, with 11 bases sitting between them.

This clonotype was observed many times. This chain uses TRBV2 with TRBJ2-5; D remains unclear. Germline V lookup: CDR1 SNHLY, CDR2 FYNNEI. Trimming pared 1 base from V and 3 bases from J, leaving 0 bases between. The CDR3 loop spans 11 amino acids. The CDR3 here is CASSEEETQYF. CDR3 DNA: TGTGCCAGCAGTGAAGAAGAGACCCAGTACTTC.

The table lists this clonotype with a few counts. The CDR3 DNA is TGTGCCAGCAGCCAAGAATCCCGTCTAGCGGGGGGGCCGGACACCGGGGAGCTGTTTTTT. This sequence encodes CASSQESRLAGGPDTGELFF. The genes are TRBV4-2 and TRBJ2-2; TRBD2 aligns across 12 bases. Germline lookup yields CDR1 LGHNA and CDR2 YNFKEQ. The CDR3 totals 20 residues. V lost 0 bases to trimming and J lost 3 bases; unmatched junction nucleotides: 11.

V and J are TRBV18 and TRBJ2-5, with D tentatively TRBD1 or TRBD2 (5 bases each). V lost 5 bases to trimming and J lost 6 bases, with 22 bases between them. The CDR3 sequence is 16 residues long. Germline lookup yields CDR1 KGHSH and CDR2 LQKENI. The DNA for the CDR3 is TGTGCCAGCTCAGAAGGGGAGCTCCGAAACAGAAAGACCCAGTACTTC. Its translation: CASSEGELRNRKTQYF.

This clonotype was detected only a few times. The CDR3 region is CASSRRGPRNTEAFF. CDR3 coding DNA: TGTGCCAGCAGCCGCAGAGGACCACGAAACACTGAAGCTTTCTTT. This chain uses TRBV3-1 with TRBJ1-1; D gene unclear. V lost 4 bases, J lost 2 bases, and 14 bases lay in between. CDR3 length equals 15 residues. Germline-derived CDR1 and CDR2 are LGHDT and YNNKEL (reference sequence).

Only a few counts were recorded for this clonotype. The rearrangement joins TRBV7-3 to TRBJ2-1; the D gene is possibly TRBD2 (5 bases). Germline assignment: CDR1 SGHTA and CDR2 FQGTGA. The V gene lost 5 bases and the J gene lost 10 bases, with 12 bases spanning the gap. This CDR3 contains 12 residues. DNA for the CDR3: TGTGCCAGCAGCACCTGGACTGGCGAGCAGTTCTTC. Protein sequence: CASSTWTGEQFF.

The chain recombines TRBV20-1 with TRBJ1-2; 7 bases agree with TRBD1. Germline V lookup: CDR1 DFQATT, CDR2 SNEGSKA (reference sequence). Unmatched junction bases numbered 14, after V lost 1 base and J lost 0 bases. The CDR3 is 18 residues long. The CDR3 bases are TGCAGTGCTAGAGGCAGACAGGGCCATACACCTTCTAACTATGGCTACACCTTC. This translates into CSARGRQGHTPSNYGYTF.

A few counts support this clonotype. This chain joins TRBV9 and TRBJ2-7; D not resolved. Germline V gene lookup returns CDR1 SGDLS and CDR2 YYNGEE. Trimming left V 0 bases short and J 7 bases short, with 11 bases between. The CDR3 is 13 residues long. CDR3 coding DNA: TGTGCCAGCAGCGTAGGGCCTGCTGGGGAGCAGTACTTC. It codes for CASSVGPAGEQYF.

This sequence joins TRBV29-1 and TRBJ1-5, with a possible D match to TRBD1 (5 bases). CDR3 size: 13 residues. V lost 7 bases and J 3 bases, leaving 13 bases between the germline ends. From germline, CDR1 is SQVTM and CDR2 ANQGSEA. CDR3 sequence: CSASGTDNQPQHF. The CDR3 DNA follows: TGCAGCGCCTCGGGGACCGACAATCAGCCCCAGCATTTT.

The gene calls are TRBV7-2 and TRBJ2-1; D may correspond to TRBD1 or TRBD2 (6 bases each). Trimming shortened V by 3 bases and J by 0 bases, and 9 bases separated the two germline ends. Germline CDR1 reads SGHTA; CDR2 reads FQGNSA. This CDR3 region has 15 residues. The CDR3 sequence: CASSFGGHSYNEQFF. The CDR3 bases are TGTGCCAGCAGCTTCGGGGGCCACTCCTACAATGAGCAGTTCTTC. The whole variable domain, filled in from reference TRBV7-2 and TRBJ2-1, reads GAGVSQSPSNKVTEKGKDVELRCDPISGHTALYWYRQSLGQGLEFLIYFQGNSAPDKSGLPSDRFSAERTGGSVSTLTIQRTQQEDSAVYLCASSFGGHSYNEQFFGPGTRLTVL.

This clonotype was observed a few times. CDR3 nucleotide sequence: TGTGCCAGCAGCGCACGGGACAGGGGATCCTACGAGCAGTACTTC. Protein: CASSARDRGSYEQYF. The gene calls are TRBV9 and TRBJ2-7; 10 positions match TRBD1. V gave up 3 bases and J gave up 1 base; unmatched junction bases: 4. Germline V gene data show CDR1 as SGDLS and CDR2 as YYNGEE. The CDR3 has 15 residues.

This clonotype was observed a few times. The genes are TRBV9 and TRBJ2-1; 7 bases line up with TRBD2. The CDR3 contains 16 residues. Trimming took 6 bases from V and 0 from J; bases not matched to a gene: 9. Per the germline V gene, CDR1 is SGDLS and CDR2 is YYNGEE. The DNA of the CDR3 is TGTGCCAGCACCATCGGAGCGGGGAGCTCCTACAATGAGCAGTTCTTC. Amino acid sequence: CASTIGAGSSYNEQFF.

The gene calls are TRBV3-1 and TRBJ2-7; 9 nucleotides align to TRBD1. This CDR3 spans 14 amino acids. V lost 3 bases to trimming and J lost 7 bases; unmatched junction nucleotides: 7. Germline assignment: CDR1 LGHDT and CDR2 YNNKEL (reference sequence). CDR3 sequence: CASSHWDRDGEQYF. The CDR3 DNA follows: TGTGCCAGCAGCCACTGGGACAGGGATGGAGAGCAGTACTTC.

This chain links TRBV18 with TRBJ2-1; the D gene is possibly TRBD1 (6 bases). V was trimmed by 3 bases and J by 4 bases, leaving 13 bases between them. CDR1 is KGHSH, CDR2 LQKENI, per germline. This CDR3 has 15 residues. The CDR3 reads CASSPDLRGYNEQFF. The CDR3 nucleotides are TGTGCCAGCTCACCGGATTTGAGGGGGTACAATGAGCAGTTCTTC. The entire variable domain, with the rest obtained from reference TRBV18 and TRBJ2-1, is as follows: NAGVMQNPRHLVRRRGQEARLRCSPMKGHSHVYWYRQLPEEGLKFMVYLQKENIIDESGMPKERFSAEFPKEGPSILRIQQVVRGDSAAYFCASSPDLRGYNEQFFGPGTRLTVL.

This clonotype was counted a few times. This chain uses TRBV18 with TRBJ2-7; TRBD1 might be the D (5 bases). The CDR3 runs to 16 residues. CDR1 is KGHSH and CDR2 is LQKENI in the germline V gene. The V gene lost 3 bases and the J gene lost 6 bases, with 21 bases spanning the gap. DNA for the CDR3: TGTGCCAGCTCACCTGCCAGGGCTTCGGGTCCGGGCGAGCAGTACTTC. Encoded protein: CASSPARASGPGEQYF. The whole variable domain, filled in from reference TRBV18 and TRBJ2-7, reads NAGVMQNPRHLVRRRGQEARLRCSPMKGHSHVYWYRQLPEEGLKFMVYLQKENIIDESGMPKERFSAEFPKEGPSILRIQQVVRGDSAAYFCASSPARASGPGEQYFGPGTRLTVT.

This clonotype has more than one count but fewer than ten. This chain links TRBV5-5 with TRBJ1-1, with D possibly being TRBD1 (6 bases). The CDR3 runs 16 residues. Deletions cut 0 bases from V and 10 bases from J, with 22 bases between. Germline CDR1 and CDR2: SGHKS and YYEKEE (reference sequence). This chain's CDR3 is CASSLGGHISIERAFF. In nucleotides, the CDR3 is TGTGCCAGCAGCTTGGGGGGGCACATTTCGATTGAACGAGCTTTCTTT.